This T cell receptor (beta chain) came from a study of OX40 agonist ivuxolimab in advanced cancers. Overall study context: Ivuxolimab, an antibody that agonizes OX40 (CD134), was administered to the patients. A male proportion of approximately 83% was recorded, with mean age 60 years and range roughly 23 to 85.

Libraries were prepared by immunoSEQ multiplex PCR; TCRdb keeps only in-frame clonotypes and omits some of them. The table lists roughly 51,000 clones, around 90% of them singletons. As regards this clone: As yet, its antigen is unknown.

Overall study results and limits: In a subset of nonresponders, normalized T-cell clonal expansion was also low.

At baseline, cycle 4 day 1, and cycle 7 day 1, blood was sampled. The source was CD4+ or CD8+ T cells sorted from blood, collected in a trial of the OX40 agonist ivuxolimab. This receptor was identified in an adult with an advanced solid tumor such as melanoma, head and neck, liver or kidney cancer.

The CDR3 DNA follows: TGTGCCAGCAGGGACAGGGTACTTTACAATGAGCAGTTCTTC. As protein: CASRDRVLYNEQFF. The chain has TRBV2 and TRBJ2-1; TRBD1 matches at 8 bases. Germline values: CDR1 SNHLY, CDR2 FYNNEI. Trimming cost V 6 bases and J 4 bases; bases outside gene matches: 5. CDR3 length: 14 residues.